This record covers a single TCR beta chain. Antigen unknown. The sample comes from a study of siplizumab effects on memory and regulatory T cells. Losses at the gene ends were 6 bases for V and 3 bases for J; bases not matched to a gene: 10. The CDR3 loop spans 15 amino acids. Germline CDR1 and CDR2: KGHSH and LQKENI. Assay used: immunoSEQ multiplex PCR; TCRdb lists only in-frame clones, some missing. In the table there are more than 85,000 clones, about 91% of which are singletons. Study-wide results and caveats: A minor share of alloreactive clones matched unstimulated subsets.

The chain recombines TRBV18 with TRBJ2-7, with 8 bases identical to TRBD2. The specimen was Tregs sorted from blood. This clonotype originated in a human donor in good health. CDR3 sequence reads: CASSEGLEPNYEQYF. CDR3 nucleotides: TGTGCCAGCTCGGAGGGACTAGAGCCTAACTACGAGCAGTACTTC.